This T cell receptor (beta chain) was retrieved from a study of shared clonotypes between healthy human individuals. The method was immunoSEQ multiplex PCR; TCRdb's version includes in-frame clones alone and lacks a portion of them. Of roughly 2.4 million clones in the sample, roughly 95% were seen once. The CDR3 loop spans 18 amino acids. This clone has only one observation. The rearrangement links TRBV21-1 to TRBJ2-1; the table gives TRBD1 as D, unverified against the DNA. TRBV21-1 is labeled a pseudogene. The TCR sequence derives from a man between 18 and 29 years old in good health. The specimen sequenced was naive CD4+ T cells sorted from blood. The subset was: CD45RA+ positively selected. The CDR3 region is CASSKAYAGTGDGNEQFF. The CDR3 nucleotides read TGTGCCAGCAGCAAGGCTTACGCCGGGACAGGGGATGGGAATGAGCAGTTCTTC.